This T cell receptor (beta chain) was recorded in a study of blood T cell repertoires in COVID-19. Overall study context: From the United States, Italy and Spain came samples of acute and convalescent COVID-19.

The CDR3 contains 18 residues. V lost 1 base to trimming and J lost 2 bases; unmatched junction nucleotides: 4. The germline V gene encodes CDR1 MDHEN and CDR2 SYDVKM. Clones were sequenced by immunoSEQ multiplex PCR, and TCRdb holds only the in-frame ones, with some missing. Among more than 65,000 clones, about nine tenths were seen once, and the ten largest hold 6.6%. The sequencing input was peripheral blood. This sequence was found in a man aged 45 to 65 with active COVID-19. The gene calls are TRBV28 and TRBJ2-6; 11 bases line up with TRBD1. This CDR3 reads CASSLSGQGGTGANVLTF. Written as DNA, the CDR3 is TGTGCCAGCAGTTTATCGGGACAGGGGGGTACTGGGGCCAACGTCCTGACTTTC.